A selection of T cell receptor beta chains follows, all from one sample in a study of blood T cell repertoires in COVID-19. Assay: immunoSEQ multiplex PCR; the TCRdb copy retains only in-frame clones and omits some. The profile shows a few hundred thousand clones, more than 80% of them singletons. The sequenced sample consisted of PBMCs or T cells enriched from blood (not recorded which). Receptor source: a man aged 35-49 years who had recovered from COVID-19. CDR3s include the opening cysteine and the closing phenylalanine or tryptophan. A D gene is named only where the DNA matches it firmly. Clone size, where shown, is once, few, many, or a class for clones that have expanded.

>TRBV11-2|.|.|TRBJ1-4
TGTGCCAGCAGCTTAGGGCAGGGAGGTGCAACTAATGAAAAACTGTTTTTT
CASSLGQGGATNEKLFF
>TRBV19|.|.|TRBJ1-3
TGTGCCAGTAGTATACGCCACTCGAGCTCTGGAAACACCATATATTTT
CASSIRHSSSGNTIYF
>TRBV6-1|TRBD1|.|TRBJ1-2
TGTGCCAGCAGTGAAGCGGGACAGTTTACCGATGGCTACACCTTC
CASSEAGQFTDGYTF
>TRBV5-1|TRBD2|.|TRBJ2-3
TGCGCCAGCAGCTTAGCTATTCATGGCGGGGGAAAAGATACGCAGTATTTT
CASSLAIHGGGKDTQYF
>TRBV2|TRBD2|.|TRBJ2-1
TGTGCCAGCAGTGAACGGGGCAAACCAACTAGCGAGAATGAGCAGTTCTTC
CASSERGKPTSENEQFF
>TRBV27|TRBD1|.|TRBJ2-7
TGTGCCAGCAGTTTACGGCAGGGGGTCGGCGAGCAGTACTTC
CASSLRQGVGEQYF
>TRBV30|.|.|TRBJ1-4
TGTGCCTGGAGTAAGGGGTTCCAGTCGGAAAAACTGTTTTTT
CAWSKGFQSEKLFF
>TRBV4-1|TRBD1|.|TRBJ1-1
TGCGCCAGCAGCCAAGATCGGCCAGGGGGGAACACTGAAGCTTTCTTT
CASSQDRPGGNTEAFF
>TRBV2|TRBD2|.|TRBJ2-2
TGTGCCAGCAGGAAACTAGCGGGGGTCAGTGGGGAGCTGTTTTTT
CASRKLAGVSGELFF
>TRBV7-3|.|.|TRBJ2-2
TGTGCCAGCAGCTTCACGAACACCGGGGAGCTGTTTTTT
CASSFTNTGELFF
>TRBV2|.|once|TRBJ1-2
TGTGCCAGCAGTCTAGGAGGGGATTATGGCTACACCTTC
CASSLGGDYGYTF
>TRBV7-9|TRBD2|.|TRBJ2-5
TGTGCCAGCAGCCCAACTAGCGGCCAAGAGACCCAGTACTTC
CASSPTSGQETQYF
>TRBV29-1|TRBD1|.|TRBJ2-3
TGCAGCGTTGAAGGGACAGGCATCAGCACAGATACGCAGTATTTT
CSVEGTGISTDTQYF
>TRBV5-5|.|.|TRBJ1-2
TGTGCCAGCAGCCCTATTACGGGTGACTATGGCTACACCTTC
CASSPITGDYGYTF
>TRBV18|.|.|TRBJ1-2
TGTGCCAGCTCACCCAGCTCGACAGAGTGGAGCTATGGCTACACCTTC
CASSPSSTEWSYGYTF
>TRBV11-2|TRBD1|.|TRBJ1-2
TGTGCCAGCAGCACCGGACAGGGGGAGATCGGATATGGCTACACCTTC
CASSTGQGEIGYGYTF
>TRBV18|TRBD1|.|TRBJ1-2
TGTGCCAGCTCACCACCGGGACAGAACTATGGCTACACCTTC
CASSPPGQNYGYTF
>TRBV7-9|TRBD1|.|TRBJ1-2
TGTGCCAGCAGCTTAGCTGGGAGACAGGGGAACGGCTACACCTTC
CASSLAGRQGNGYTF
>TRBV28|.|.|TRBJ1-1
.
CASSTSGVSSHLEAFF
>TRBV5-1|.|.|TRBJ2-6
TGCGCCAGCAGTTTGAGGGGAAGGGCTGGGGCCAACGTCCTGACTTTC
CASSLRGRAGANVLTF
>TRBV15|.|once|TRBJ2-3
TGTGCCACCTCTCAGACTAGGTCAGCGAGGGATACGCAGTATTTT
CATSQTRSARDTQYF
>TRBV2|.|.|TRBJ1-2
TGTGCCAGCAGTGAAGGGGTTGGAGTCGGGAACTATGGCTACACCTTC
CASSEGVGVGNYGYTF
>TRBV19|.|.|TRBJ2-2
TGTGCCAGTATGCCAGGGGCCCGGACCGGGGAGCTGTTTTTT
CASMPGARTGELFF
>TRBV19|TRBD1|few|TRBJ1-2
TGTGCCAGTAGTCCCCAGGGACAGGCTTATGGCTACACCTTC
CASSPQGQAYGYTF
>TRBV27|TRBD1|.|TRBJ1-1
TGTGCCAGCAGGGCTGGACAGGGGGCGTTGGTCACTGAAGCTTTCTTT
CASRAGQGALVTEAFF
>TRBV4-1|TRBD1|once|TRBJ2-3
TGCGCCAGCAGCCAGAGGGGGACAGCGTTCCCAGATACGCAGTATTTT
CASSQRGTAFPDTQYF
>TRBV18|.|.|TRBJ1-2
TGTGCCAGCTCACCACCGGACAAGGGATTCTATGGCTACACCTTC
CASSPPDKGFYGYTF
>TRBV18|.|.|TRBJ2-7
TGTGCCAGCTCACCACGTGGAGCAAATTCCTACGAGCAGTACTTC
CASSPRGANSYEQYF
>TRBV19|TRBD2|.|TRBJ2-7
TGTGCCAGTAGTATGGGGCATGTTAGCGGGAGTCCCGAGCAGTACTTC
CASSMGHVSGSPEQYF
>TRBV2|TRBD1|.|TRBJ2-1
TGTGCCAGCAGAAAACAGGGGGCAGCCGCCTACAATGAGCAGTTCTTC
CASRKQGAAAYNEQFF
>TRBV5-3|.|.|TRBJ2-2
TGTGCCAGAACCGCGGACACTAACACCGGGGAGCTGTTTTTT
CARTADTNTGELFF
>TRBV14|.|.|TRBJ2-1
TGTGCCAGCAGCCAAGATTGGTACGGGAGCTCCTACAATGAGCAGTTCTTC
CASSQDWYGSSYNEQFF
>TRBV29-1|.|few|TRBJ1-2
TGCAGCGTTGGGGTGACATCCTCTAACTATGGCTACACCTTC
CSVGVTSSNYGYTF
>TRBV2|.|few|TRBJ2-2
TGTGCCAGCAGTGAACAGAACACCGGGGAGCTGTTTTTT
CASSEQNTGELFF
>TRBV7-8|.|.|TRBJ1-5
TGTGCCAGCAGCTCCCTAGGTGGGGGCCGGAATCAGCCCCAGCATTTT
CASSSLGGGRNQPQHF
>TRBV5-5|TRBD1|.|TRBJ1-2
TGTGCCAGCAGCTTGACAGGGGAGAGCTATGGCTACACCTTC
CASSLTGESYGYTF
>TRBV19|TRBD1|.|TRBJ2-2
TGTGCCAGTAATAGGGGGGACAGGGTTTCGGCCGGGGAGCTGTTTTTT
CASNRGDRVSAGELFF
>TRBV18|.|.|TRBJ2-4
TGTGCCAGCTCACCCGGGACTGTCATTCAGTACTTC
CASSPGTVIQYF
>TRBV19|TRBD1|.|TRBJ2-2
TGTGCCAGTAGCAATAGACAGGGGGCTCGACGAGGGGAGCTGTTTTTT
CASSNRQGARRGELFF
>TRBV19|.|.|TRBJ1-5
TGTGCCAGTAGTATAGCTAACGAGGGAAATCAGCCCCAGCATTTT
CASSIANEGNQPQHF
>TRBV6-1|.|.|TRBJ2-2
TGTGCCAGCAGTGAAAACGCCCAAGACTCGTGGGACACCGGGGAGCTGTTTTTT
CASSENAQDSWDTGELFF
>TRBV12-5|TRBD1|.|TRBJ1-4
TGTGCTAGTGGTTTGACAGGGGGAGGTGAAAAACTGTTTTTT
CASGLTGGGEKLFF
>TRBV25-1|.|.|TRBJ1-5
TGTGCCAGCAGCAAGAGAAGGACAGTTGATCAGCCCCAGCATTTT
CASSKRRTVDQPQHF
>TRBV5-1|TRBD2|.|TRBJ2-1
TGCGCCAGCAGCACCAACGGACTAGCGGGAGACCATGAGCAGTTCTTC
CASSTNGLAGDHEQFF
>TRBV19|.|.|TRBJ2-7
TGTGCCAGTAGTATAGCAATACAGGGTAACTACGAGCAGTACTTC
CASSIAIQGNYEQYF
>TRBV9|TRBD2|.|TRBJ2-1
TGTGCCAGCAGCGTAGCTAGCGGCTACGACAATGAGCAGTTCTTC
CASSVASGYDNEQFF
>TRBV19|.|.|TRBJ2-3
TGTGCCAGTACCCGGGAGAGGGGCTACGCGACCCGCACAGATACGCAGTATTTT
CASTRERGYATRTDTQYF
>TRBV11-2|.|few|TRBJ1-3
TGTGCCAGCAGCTTGGGGGCTGGGAGCTCTGGAAACACCATATATTTT
CASSLGAGSSGNTIYF
>TRBV5-1|.|.|TRBJ2-5
TGCGCCAGCACCTTCTCCCCGGGACTTAGAGGGGACCAGTACTTC
CASTFSPGLRGDQYF
>TRBV19|.|few|TRBJ1-1
TGTGCCGCTAGAAGTCAGGGAGGAGCTTTCTTT
CAARSQGGAFF
>TRBV5-6|.|.|TRBJ2-7
TGTGCCAGCAGCCTGGTAGGAACAGGGTACTCCTACGAGCAGTACTTC
CASSLVGTGYSYEQYF
>TRBV24-1|TRBD1|.|TRBJ2-7
TGTGCCACCAGTGGACAGGGGATGAACGAGCAGTACTTC
CATSGQGMNEQYF